This T cell receptor (beta chain) is drawn from a study of cytomegalovirus exposure and HLA in healthy donors. The CDR3 is 16 residues long. PCR employed 60 Vbeta and 13 Jbeta primers. Sequencing used immunoSEQ multiplex PCR; TCRdb keeps in-frame clones, though not all of them. The sample totals about 44,000 clones. The source of this sequence is a male donor in good health and CMV-seronegative. Material for sequencing was PBMCs. The chain recombines TRBV21-1 with TRBJ1-2. TRBV21-1 counts as a pseudogene. The CDR3, as DNA: TGTGCCAGCAGCAAAAATAAGGTCGACTCTAACTATGGCTACACCTTC. Its protein product is CASSKNKVDSNYGYTF.